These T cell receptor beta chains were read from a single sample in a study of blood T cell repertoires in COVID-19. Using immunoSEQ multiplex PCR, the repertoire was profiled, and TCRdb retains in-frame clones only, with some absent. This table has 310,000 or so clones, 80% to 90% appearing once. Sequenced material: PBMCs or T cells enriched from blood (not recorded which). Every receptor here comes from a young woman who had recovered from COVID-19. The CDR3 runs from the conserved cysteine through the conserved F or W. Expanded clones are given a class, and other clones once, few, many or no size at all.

CDR3aa: CASSLTGHLPNQPQHF; len: 16; abundance: -; j_gene: TRBJ1-5; v_gene: TRBV7-3
CDR3aa: CASRRQREGVQYF; len: 13; abundance: -; j_gene: TRBJ2-5; v_gene: TRBV6-5
CDR3aa: CASTDNRQPQHF; len: 12; abundance: -; j_gene: TRBJ1-5; v_gene: TRBV19
CDR3aa: CSASQLWTGGAGDYGYTF; len: 18; abundance: -; j_gene: TRBJ1-2; v_gene: TRBV20-1
CDR3aa: CASSFDRDQVTTGELFF; len: 17; abundance: -; j_gene: TRBJ2-2; v_gene: TRBV5-6
CDR3aa: CASSLTRQGGRTGELFF; len: 17; abundance: once; j_gene: TRBJ2-2; v_gene: TRBV7-9
CDR3aa: CASSLQVSDTEAFF; len: 14; abundance: -; j_gene: TRBJ1-1; v_gene: TRBV28
CDR3aa: CASSSVSTGDNYGYTF; len: 16; abundance: -; j_gene: TRBJ1-2; v_gene: TRBV7-9
CDR3aa: CASSLTGRTYEQYF; len: 14; abundance: once; j_gene: TRBJ2-7; v_gene: TRBV19
CDR3aa: CSVRVANTEAFF; len: 12; abundance: -; j_gene: TRBJ1-1; v_gene: TRBV29-1
CDR3aa: CASSIRNAYNEQFF; len: 14; abundance: -; j_gene: TRBJ2-1; v_gene: TRBV19
CDR3aa: CASSVESRGNYGYTF; len: 15; abundance: -; j_gene: TRBJ1-2; v_gene: TRBV9
CDR3aa: CASSQSLVNNEQFF; len: 14; abundance: few; j_gene: TRBJ2-1; v_gene: TRBV3-1/TRBV3-2
CDR3aa: CASSSYSNTDTQYF; len: 14; abundance: once; j_gene: TRBJ2-3; v_gene: TRBV7-3
CDR3aa: CASSGQTGTYYGYTF; len: 15; abundance: -; j_gene: TRBJ1-2; v_gene: TRBV27
CDR3aa: CASRVSYPRQGATYYGYTF; len: 19; abundance: -; j_gene: TRBJ1-2; v_gene: TRBV19
CDR3aa: CASSSQQGSNQPQHF; len: 15; abundance: -; j_gene: TRBJ1-5; v_gene: TRBV7-9
CDR3aa: CASSLRGGYTPTNTQYF; len: 17; abundance: -; j_gene: TRBJ2-3; v_gene: TRBV7-2
CDR3aa: CASSLEGDEQFF; len: 12; abundance: -; j_gene: TRBJ2-1; v_gene: TRBV11-3
CDR3aa: CASSSGQLFGYTF; len: 13; abundance: -; j_gene: TRBJ1-2; v_gene: TRBV3-1/TRBV3-2